This T cell receptor beta chain appears in the sequencing data of a study of blood T cell repertoires in COVID-19. Background on the study: Spain, Italy and the United States supplied samples that represented acute and convalescent COVID-19. PBMCs, B-cell-depleted T cells, or T cells provided the cDNA or gDNA that made up the material.

Original data processing: Reference gene primers were amplified, and this amplification served to estimate nucleated cell counts. TCRdb's copy holds only in-frame clones and misses some; the assay was immunoSEQ multiplex PCR. For V, J and clone size, that table is used; D and trimming come from the DNA. The table has 77,000 or so clones, approximately 80% seen once. CDR1 LNHDA and CDR2 SQIVND come from the germline V gene (reference sequence). The V end lost 5 bases, the J end lost 8 bases, and 15 bases lay between the germline ends. The CDR3 is 13 residues long. The chain has TRBV19 and TRBJ1-2; no reliable D call. This clonotype originated in a woman between 55 and 75 years old with acute or convalescent COVID-19. Sequencing was carried out using peripheral blood. CDR3 residues: CASSANKGSGYTF. In nucleotides, the CDR3 is TGTGCCAGTAGTGCTAACAAAGGGAGCGGCTACACCTTC.